These 23 T cell receptor beta chains were sequenced from one sample in a study of blood T cells in healthy people across ages (dated by TCRdb to the mid-2010s). Libraries were prepared through 5' RACE. Data came from an Illumina HiSeq 2500. A second PCR of roughly 7 to 11 cycles was performed with a sample-barcoded 5' primer and a J-beta primer mix. TCRdb's own reprocessing of the public reads used fastp at Q25 and MiXCR and kept productive beta chains. Duplicate CDR3 protein sequences are folded into a single record with the most common DNA and genes. In this sample the table shows about 1,600,000 distinct CDR3 sequences, roughly 45% of which occur a single time. Under 8% of the sample belongs to the ten largest clones. Sequences were obtained from blood. All receptors come from a woman aged 18-35 years in good health.

Notes on this clonotype: This may be a read error: a much more frequent sequence differs by one nucleotide. The rearrangement joins TRBV4-1 to TRBJ1-1, with D maybe TRBD1 (6 bases). This CDR3 comprises 13 residues. Germline assignment: CDR1 MGHRA and CDR2 YSYEKL. The CDR3, as DNA: TGCGTCAGCAGCCACAAGGACAGATCGGAAGCTTTCTTT. Protein product: CVSSHKDRSEAFF.

The rearrangement joins TRBV7-2 to TRBJ2-7; 10 nucleotides agree with TRBD2. With V trimmed by 1 base and J by 4 bases, 7 bases remained unmatched. There are 16 residues in the CDR3. CDR1 is SGHTA, CDR2 FQGNSA, per germline. The CDR3 nucleotides read TGTGCCAGCAGCTTAGTTCCTAGCGGGAGAGAGTACGAGCAGTACTTC. Protein product: CASSLVPSGREYEQYF.

This chain links TRBV15 with TRBJ2-3, with 10 bases identical to TRBD2. Germline CDR1 reads LNHNV; CDR2 reads YYDKDF (reference sequence). V shed 3 bases and J 1 base; nucleotides not matched to a gene: 7. This CDR3 comprises 17 residues. CDR3 protein: CATSRGPGTSGTDTQYF. CDR3 sequence (DNA): TGTGCCACCAGCAGGGGTCCTGGGACTAGCGGCACAGATACGCAGTATTTT.

V is TRBV4-1 and J is TRBJ2-1, with 8 bases matching TRBD2. The germline V gene has CDR1 MGHRA and CDR2 YSYEKL. V shed 1 base and J 0 bases; nucleotides not matched to a gene: 8. The CDR3 extends over 18 amino acids. The chain's CDR3 is CASSQGGQRGPSYNEQFF. CDR3 coding DNA: TGCGCCAGCAGCCAAGGGGGTCAGCGGGGGCCCTCCTACAATGAGCAGTTCTTC.

The chain recombines TRBV6-5 with TRBJ1-2, with a possible D match to TRBD1 (5 bases). The V and J ends lost 3 bases and 8 bases respectively, with 13 bases between them. There are 13 residues in the CDR3. CDR1 and CDR2 from the germline V gene are MNHEY and SVGAGI. The CDR3 sequence: CASSYPQGRGYTF. Written as DNA, the CDR3 is TGTGCCAGCAGTTATCCTCAGGGTCGAGGCTACACCTTC.

The chain employs TRBV20-1 and TRBJ1-5; possible D gene TRBD1, 5 bases. The CDR3 consists of 14 residues. The V end lost 1 base, the J end lost 5 bases, and 12 bases lay between the germline ends. Germline CDR1 is DFQATT and CDR2 is SNEGSKA (reference sequence). The DNA of the CDR3 is TGCAGTGCTAGAGCCCGGGACGCAGATCAGCCCCAGCATTTT. Translation gives CSARARDADQPQHF.

The rearrangement joins TRBV7-2 to TRBJ2-3, with a tentative D call TRBD2 (6 bases). The V end was cut by 2 bases, the J end by 4 bases, with 16 bases between. The germline V gene has CDR1 SGHTA and CDR2 FQGNSA. The CDR3 runs 16 residues. The CDR3 spells CASSLPLAGFSDTQYF. The CDR3 DNA is TGTGCCAGCAGCTTACCCTTGGCGGGGTTCTCAGATACGCAGTATTTT.

The chain joins TRBV7-9 to TRBJ2-1; tentatively, D is TRBD1 (7 bases). The germline CDR1 and CDR2 sequences are SEHNR and FQNEAQ (reference sequence). Trimming left V 3 bases short and J 5 bases short, with 17 bases between. The CDR3 length is 16 residues. The CDR3 spells CASSLASEGADNEQFF. For the CDR3, the DNA is TGTGCCAGCAGCTTGGCTAGCGAGGGGGCGGACAATGAGCAGTTCTTC.

The chain has TRBV10-3 and TRBJ1-2, with D perhaps matching TRBD1 (5 bases). Trimming removed 2 bases from V and 4 bases from J, with 8 bases in between. This CDR3 region has 13 residues. In germline, CDR1 is ENHRY, CDR2 SYGVKD. CDR3 nucleotide sequence: TGTGCCATCAGTGAGAGGGGTTTCTATGGCTACACCTTC. It encodes CAISERGFYGYTF.

The gene calls are TRBV7-3 and TRBJ2-1; 11 bases are a match to TRBD2. CDR1 and CDR2 (germline): SGHTA, FQGTGA. The CDR3 has 15 amino acids. V lost 5 bases, J lost 6 bases, and 6 bases stayed unmatched. The CDR3 loop is CASSPLAGAANEQFF. CDR3 nucleotide sequence: TGTGCCAGCAGCCCACTAGCGGGGGCCGCCAATGAGCAGTTCTTC. The whole variable domain, remainder taken from reference TRBV7-3 and TRBJ2-1, is GAGVSQTPSNKVTEKGKYVELRCDPISGHTALYWYRQSLGQGPEFLIYFQGTGAADDSGLPNDRFFAVRPEGSVSTLKIQRTERGDSAVYLCASSPLAGAANEQFFGPGTRLTVL.

This clonotype was seen a few times. This CDR3 is CAISDRDRGETEAFF. The CDR3 DNA reads TGTGCCATCAGTGACCGGGACAGGGGAGAGACTGAAGCTTTCTTT. V and J are TRBV10-3 and TRBJ1-1; 10 positions match TRBD1. Germline CDR1 reads ENHRY; CDR2 reads SYGVKD. The V and J ends lost 3 bases and 5 bases, in that order; junction bases with no gene match: 6. The CDR3 consists of 15 residues.

This clonotype was picked up many times. This chain joins TRBV7-2 and TRBJ2-1, with 8 positions matching TRBD1. V lost 0 bases to trimming and J lost 4 bases; unmatched junction nucleotides: 2. CDR1 is SGHTA and CDR2 is FQGNSA in the germline V gene. The CDR3 is 15 amino acids. The CDR3 region is CASSLAQGGYNEQFF. CDR3 DNA: TGTGCCAGCAGCTTAGCACAGGGGGGTTACAATGAGCAGTTCTTC.

The CDR3 coding sequence is TGTGCCAGCAGCTGGGCCGGGGGCAATGAAAAACTGTTTTTT. It yields the protein CASSWAGGNEKLFF. The rearrangement links TRBV7-9 to TRBJ1-4; D possibly corresponds to TRBD1 (6 bases). The CDR3 covers 14 residues. Germline V gene data show CDR1 as SEHNR and CDR2 as FQNEAQ (reference sequence). The ends were cut back, 4 bases at V and 5 bases at J, with 11 bases in the middle.

This clonotype was detected a few times. This chain uses TRBV6-5 with TRBJ1-1; unclear D gene. The CDR3 sequence is 15 residues long. CDR1 is MNHEY and CDR2 is SVGAGI in the germline V gene. Trimming removed 4 bases at V and 5 bases at J, with 17 bases between. The CDR3 coding sequence is TGTGCCAGCAGTTCACTTCCGATTGGGTTTACTGAAGCTTTCTTT. It codes for CASSSLPIGFTEAFF.

This clonotype was counted only a few times. The chain uses TRBV10-3 and TRBJ2-7; 7 nucleotides line up with TRBD1. This CDR3 is 13 amino acids long. V lost 10 bases to trimming and J lost 3 bases; unmatched junction nucleotides: 9. The germline V gene encodes CDR1 ENHRY and CDR2 SYGVKD. CDR3: CASRTRQGYEQYF. The DNA for the CDR3 is TGTGCCAGCCGGACCCGACAGGGCTACGAGCAGTACTTC.

This rearrangement joins TRBV12-3 or TRBV12-4 to TRBJ1-5; 7 bases are a match to TRBD1. V dropped 5 bases and J dropped 11; count of bases not matched to a gene: 12. The CDR3 sequence is 14 residues long. This CDR3 is CASSLQDRSAAQHF. In nucleotides, the CDR3 is TGTGCCAGCAGTCTCCAGGACAGGTCCGCGGCCCAGCATTTT.

This clonotype was detected a few times. The rearrangement links TRBV6-5 to TRBJ1-2, with D hard to call. Germline assignment: CDR1 MNHEY and CDR2 SVGAGI. The CDR3 extends over 13 amino acids. V lost 2 bases to trimming and J lost 4 bases, with 8 bases between them. The CDR3 is CASSYGEGYGYTF. CDR3 in DNA: TGTGCCAGCAGTTACGGGGAGGGCTATGGCTACACCTTC.

CDR3 sequence: CASSLLGGGARFADTQYF. The CDR3 DNA sequence: TGTGCCAGCAGTTTGTTGGGCGGGGGGGCCCGATTCGCAGATACGCAGTATTTT. The chain is built from TRBV28 and TRBJ2-3, with 9 bases matching TRBD2. V trimming: 3 bases; J trimming: 4 bases; junction bases outside the gene matches: 14. The germline V gene encodes CDR1 MDHEN and CDR2 SYDVKM. The CDR3 length is 18 residues. Full variable domain (rest looked up from reference TRBV28 and TRBJ2-3): DVKVTQSSRYLVKRTGEKVFLECVQDMDHENMFWYRQDPGLGLRLIYFSYDVKMKEKGDIPEGYSVSREKKERFSLILESASTNQTSMYLCASSLLGGGARFADTQYFGPGTRLTVL.

The rearrangement uses TRBV5-1 and TRBJ2-1; D is undetermined. V was trimmed by 5 bases and J by 2 bases, leaving 11 bases between them. The CDR3 contains 14 residues. Germline CDR1 and CDR2: SGHRS and YFSETQ. The CDR3 spells CASSSKPPYNEQFF. CDR3 nucleotide sequence: TGCGCCAGCAGTTCTAAGCCTCCCTACAATGAGCAGTTCTTC.

A few counts support this clonotype. The chain uses TRBV7-2 and TRBJ2-7, with D perhaps matching TRBD1 (5 bases). The CDR3 consists of 13 residues. Trimming removed 5 bases at V and 7 bases at J, with 15 bases between. The V gene's germline CDR1 is SGHTA and CDR2 FQGNSA. This CDR3 is CASSPQTVGEQYF. DNA of the CDR3: TGTGCCAGCAGCCCCCAGACAGTAGGGGAGCAGTACTTC.

This clonotype was seen a few times. The chain uses TRBV6-2 or TRBV6-3 and TRBJ2-7; 9 bases match TRBD2. From germline, CDR1 is MNHEY and CDR2 SVGEGT. The V segment lost 6 bases and the J segment 2 bases; nucleotides outside the gene matches: 8. CDR3 length equals 15 residues. The chain's CDR3 is CASRPQREEPYEQYF. The CDR3 nucleotides are TGTGCCAGCAGACCGCAGCGGGAGGAGCCCTACGAGCAGTACTTC.

There are a few counts of this clonotype. The rearrangement uses TRBV10-3 and TRBJ2-1; 9 bases line up with TRBD2. The germline V gene encodes CDR1 ENHRY and CDR2 SYGVKD. This CDR3 spans 15 amino acids. The J segment lost 7 bases and the V segment lost 2 bases, leaving 6 bases of the junction unmatched. CDR3 protein: CAISESGRIENEQFF. The CDR3 nucleotides read TGTGCCATCAGTGAGAGCGGGAGGATAGAAAATGAGCAGTTCTTC.

The V and J genes are TRBV4-1 and TRBJ1-2; 9 bases are shared with TRBD1. Germline V gives CDR1 MGHRA, CDR2 YSYEKL. V shed 0 bases, J shed 3 bases, and the junction held 8 bases outside the gene matches. This CDR3 is 17 amino acids long. CDR3 residues: CASSQEDRGVWDYGYTF. Written as DNA, the CDR3 is TGCGCCAGCAGCCAAGAGGACAGGGGTGTTTGGGACTATGGCTACACCTTC.